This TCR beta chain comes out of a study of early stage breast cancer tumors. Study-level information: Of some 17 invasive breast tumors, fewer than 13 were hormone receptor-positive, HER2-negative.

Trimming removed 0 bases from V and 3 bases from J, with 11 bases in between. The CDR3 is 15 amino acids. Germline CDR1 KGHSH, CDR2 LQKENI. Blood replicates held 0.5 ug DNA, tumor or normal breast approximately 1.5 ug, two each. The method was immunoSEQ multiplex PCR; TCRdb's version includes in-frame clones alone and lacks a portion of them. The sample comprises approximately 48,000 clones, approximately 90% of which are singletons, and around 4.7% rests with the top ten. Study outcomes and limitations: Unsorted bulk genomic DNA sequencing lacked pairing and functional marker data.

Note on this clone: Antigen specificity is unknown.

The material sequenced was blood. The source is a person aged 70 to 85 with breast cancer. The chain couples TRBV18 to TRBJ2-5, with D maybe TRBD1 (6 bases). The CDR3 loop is CASSPPNRVEETQYF. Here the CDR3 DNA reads TGTGCCAGCTCACCACCTAACAGGGTAGAAGAGACCCAGTACTTC.